What follows describes a single T cell receptor beta chain. This sample was taken from a study of blood T cell repertoires in COVID-19. Study summary: T cells, B-cell-depleted T cells, or PBMCs supplied cDNA or gDNA.

Original analysis: Estimation of nucleated cell counts was performed using reference gene primer amplification. Sequencing was performed with immunoSEQ multiplex PCR; in TCRdb, only in-frame clones are kept and a portion is missing. V, J and clone size derive from that table, while D and trimming were established from the DNA sequence. The table has more than 90,000 clones, roughly 86% seen once. The J segment lost 2 bases and the V segment lost 1 base, leaving 5 bases of the junction unmatched. This CDR3 spans 15 amino acids. CDR1 and CDR2 (germline): MGHRA, YSYEKL. Source material: peripheral blood. This TCR derives from a man in his forties with acute or convalescent COVID-19. The V call is TRBV4-1, the J call TRBJ2-7, with 7 bases identical to TRBD1. DNA for the CDR3: TGCGCCAGCAGCCAAGTAAGGGGGCGCCCCTACGAGCAGTACTTC. Its translation is CASSQVRGRPYEQYF.